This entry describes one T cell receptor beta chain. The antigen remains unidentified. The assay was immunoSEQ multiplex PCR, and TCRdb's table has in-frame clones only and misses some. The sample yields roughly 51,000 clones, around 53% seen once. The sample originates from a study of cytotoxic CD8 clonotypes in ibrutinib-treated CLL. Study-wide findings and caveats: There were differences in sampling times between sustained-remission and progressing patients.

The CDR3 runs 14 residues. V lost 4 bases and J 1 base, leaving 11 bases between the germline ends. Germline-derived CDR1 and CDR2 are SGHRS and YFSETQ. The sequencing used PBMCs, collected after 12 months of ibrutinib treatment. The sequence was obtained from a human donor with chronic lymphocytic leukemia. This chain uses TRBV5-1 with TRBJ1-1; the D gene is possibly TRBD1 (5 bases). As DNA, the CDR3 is TGCGCCAGCAGCCGACGTACAGGGAACACTGAAGCTTTCTTT. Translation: CASSRRTGNTEAFF.